The sequence of this T cell receptor (beta chain) was determined in a study of shared T cell receptors in the human thymus. Clones were sequenced by immunoSEQ multiplex PCR, and TCRdb holds only the in-frame ones, with some missing. Of hundreds of thousands of clones listed, 88% are singletons. This CDR3 comprises 15 residues. V trimming: 4 bases; J trimming: 2 bases; junction bases outside the gene matches: 5. The V gene's germline CDR1 is GTSNPN and CDR2 SVGIG (reference sequence). This sample was shared with a second study, whose subject was human thymus T cells.

The receptor was derived from a boy under three years old with a congenital heart defect. The rearrangement uses TRBV30 and TRBJ2-7, with 13 bases identical to TRBD2. Sequenced material: thymocytes. The CDR3 sequence is CAWTPGLAGAYEQYF. DNA of the CDR3: TGTGCCTGGACTCCCGGACTAGCGGGAGCCTACGAGCAGTACTTC.